Shown below are 17 T cell receptor beta chains from a single sample sequenced in a study of blood T cells in healthy people across ages. A second about 6 to 11 cycle PCR used barcoded and J-beta primers. One entry per CDR3 protein, called by TCRdb with MiXCR from the 5' RACE reads. The sample carries hundreds of thousands of distinct CDR3 sequences, less than 40% recorded once. The sample taken for sequencing was blood. All receptors come from a woman older than 75 in good health.

There are many counts of this clonotype. The chain couples TRBV7-2 to TRBJ2-4, with TRBD2 identical over 13 bases. The CDR3 length is 16 residues. Germline CDR1 is SGHTA and CDR2 is FQGNSA. V lost 4 bases, J lost 14 bases, and 14 bases stayed unmatched. DNA for the CDR3: TGTGCCAGCAGCTACGGGGGACTAGCGGGGCCCCGCCCTGAGTACTTC. Amino acid sequence: CASSYGGLAGPRPEYF.

The rearrangement links TRBV7-9 to TRBJ2-4; 8 bases fit TRBD2. Germline CDR1 SEHNR, CDR2 FQNEAQ (reference sequence). The CDR3 is 14 amino acids. Trimming cost V 3 bases and J 5 bases; bases outside gene matches: 3. The CDR3 DNA follows: TGTGCCAGCAGCTTCAGCGGGGGACAAAACATTCAGTACTTC. It is translated as CASSFSGGQNIQYF.

Comments on this clonotype: A clone one base away is much larger, so this may be a read error. The CDR3 DNA reads as TGTGCCAGGAGCGCAGCGGGGGGAAGGTACGAGCAGTACTTC. Translation gives CARSAAGGRYEQYF. The chain has TRBV13 and TRBJ2-5; 9 bases align to TRBD2. The J call may be in error: the DNA end matches TRBJ2-7 better. Germline CDR1 and CDR2: PRHDT and FYEKMQ (reference sequence). The CDR3 runs 14 residues.

V and J are TRBV20-1 and TRBJ2-7; D gene ambiguous. Germline values: CDR1 DFQATT, CDR2 SNEGSKA (reference sequence). Trimming took 0 bases from V and 2 from J, leaving 11 bases between them. The CDR3 sequence is 14 residues long. The CDR3 here is CSARDQGKTYEQYF. In DNA form, the CDR3 reads TGCAGTGCTAGAGATCAAGGGAAAACCTACGAGCAGTACTTC.

This rearrangement joins TRBV28 to TRBJ2-7, with 14 bases matching TRBD2. The length of the CDR3 is 15 residues. The V gene end was trimmed by 6 bases and the J gene end by 3 bases; junction bases not matched to a gene: 4. In germline, CDR1 is MDHEN, CDR2 SYDVKM. CDR3: CASRPGLAGVYEQYF. In nucleotides, the CDR3 is TGTGCCAGCAGACCGGGACTAGCGGGGGTCTACGAGCAGTACTTC.

This clonotype was seen once. The gene calls are TRBV6-5 and TRBJ2-1; the D gene is possibly TRBD2 (5 bases). Per germline, CDR1 MNHEY and CDR2 SVGAGI. V was clipped by 6 bases and J by 2 bases, with 14 bases between them. The CDR3 runs 15 residues. CDR3 nucleotide sequence: TGTGCCAGCAGCCCGGACGGGGTAGCCTACAATGAGCAGTTCTTC. Residues: CASSPDGVAYNEQFF.

This clonotype was counted ten times or more. The chain couples TRBV10-3 to TRBJ1-2, with unresolved D. The CDR3 sequence is 13 residues long. V lost 6 bases and J 5 bases, leaving 13 bases between the germline ends. CDR1 and CDR2 from the germline V gene are ENHRY and SYGVKD. The CDR3 region is CAIRSRVGYGYTF. As DNA, the CDR3 is TGTGCCATCAGGTCACGCGTGGGGTATGGCTACACCTTC.

The chain employs TRBV7-2 and TRBJ2-3, with TRBD1 matching over 9 bases. After removal of 5 bases from V and 4 bases from J, the junction contained 7 bases not matched to a gene. The CDR3 loop spans 15 amino acids. Germline V CDR1 and CDR2: SGHTA, FQGNSA. CDR3: CASSVGQGLADTQYF. The CDR3 DNA is TGTGCCAGCAGCGTGGGACAGGGATTGGCAGATACGCAGTATTTT.

This clonotype came up a few times. The chain combines TRBV7-9 with TRBJ1-5; TRBD1 agrees at 10 bases. Germline V lookup: CDR1 SEHNR, CDR2 FQNEAQ (reference sequence). V lost 4 bases, J lost 11 bases, and 2 bases stayed unmatched. The CDR3 is 12 amino acids. The CDR3 spells CASSSGQGTQHF. The CDR3 nucleotides read TGTGCCAGCAGCTCGGGACAGGGGACCCAGCATTTT. Full variable domain (outside the CDR3, taken from reference TRBV7-9 and TRBJ1-5): DTGVSQNPRHKITKRGQNVTFRCDPISEHNRLYWYRQTLGQGPEFLTYFQNEAQLEKSRLLSDRFSAERPKGSFSTLEIQRTEQGDSAMYLCASSSGQGTQHFGDGTRLSIL.

This clonotype has only a few counts. V gene TRBV7-9 combines with J gene TRBJ1-1; TRBD1 agrees at 8 bases. The V segment lost 5 bases and the J segment 1 base; nucleotides outside the gene matches: 12. The germline CDR1 and CDR2 sequences are SEHNR and FQNEAQ (reference sequence). The CDR3 totals 17 residues. The CDR3 coding sequence is TGTGCCAGCAGCCAAAACGACCGGACAGGGCAGAACACTGAAGCTTTCTTT. It is translated as CASSQNDRTGQNTEAFF.

V is TRBV7-2 and J is TRBJ2-1; D gene unclear. CDR1 SGHTA and CDR2 FQGNSA come from the germline V gene. The V and J ends lost 5 bases and 8 bases respectively, with 13 bases between them. The CDR3 has 13 residues. The CDR3 coding sequence is TGTGCCAGCAGCCCCAAACCGAAGGATGAGCAGTTCTTC. This sequence encodes CASSPKPKDEQFF.

A single count supports this clonotype. The chain uses TRBV10-3 and TRBJ2-5, with 7 bases that match TRBD1. Germline V gene lookup returns CDR1 ENHRY and CDR2 SYGVKD. The J segment lost 7 bases and the V segment lost 7 bases, leaving 9 bases of the junction unmatched. This CDR3 comprises 13 residues. CDR3 loop: CAITGTAPGTQYF. The CDR3 DNA reads TGTGCCATCACCGGGACAGCCCCAGGGACCCAGTACTTC.

This clonotype has only one observation. A much larger clone differs by one base, so this may be a read error. V usage is TRBV20-1 and J usage is TRBJ1-2; 9 positions match TRBD1. The CDR3 covers 15 residues. Germline V CDR1 and CDR2: DFQATT, SNEGSKA (reference sequence). CDR3 in DNA: TGCGGTGCTTCCAGGCCTTGGACAGGGGACTATGGCTACACCTTC. This codes for CGASRPWTGDYGYTF.

A few counts support this clonotype. The V and J genes are TRBV7-6 and TRBJ1-1, with TRBD1 matching over 8 bases. V lost 5 bases, J lost 0 bases, and 5 bases stayed unmatched. The CDR3 length is 15 residues. Germline-derived CDR1 and CDR2 are SGHVS and FNYEAQ. In DNA form, the CDR3 reads TGTGCCAGCAGCCATCACAGGGGGATGAACACTGAAGCTTTCTTT. This translates into CASSHHRGMNTEAFF.

Details on this clonotype: A much larger clone differs by one base, so this may be a read error. Since no conserved phenylalanine or tryptophan closes the CDR3, a read error is the likely cause. The V and J genes are TRBV9 and TRBJ2-5, with D uncertain. V lost 0 bases and J 11 bases, leaving 20 bases between the germline ends. This CDR3 is 15 amino acids long. Germline assignment: CDR1 SGDLS and CDR2 YYNGEE. In DNA, the CDR3 is TGTGCCAGCAGCGTAGGGTTAGGTGGTTCCACTGAGCAGTACGTC. Amino acid sequence: CASSVGLGGSTEQYV.

The V gene is TRBV12-3 or TRBV12-4, the J gene TRBJ2-6; D gene unclear. Trimming pared 6 bases from V and 0 bases from J, leaving 9 bases between. This CDR3 comprises 15 residues. CDR3 DNA sequence: TGTGCCAGCAGCCCTGACCACTCTGGGGCCAACGTCCTGACTTTC. Amino acid sequence: CASSPDHSGANVLTF.

This clonotype has ten or more counts. CDR3: CASSQVLAGTYEQYF. DNA for the CDR3: TGCGCCAGCAGCCAAGTCCTAGCGGGGACCTACGAGCAGTACTTC. The chain recombines TRBV4-3 with TRBJ2-7, with 9 bases aligning to TRBD2. The V and J ends lost 1 base and 2 bases, in that order; junction bases with no gene match: 3. CDR1 and CDR2 from the germline V gene are LGHNA and YSLEER. The CDR3 consists of 15 residues.